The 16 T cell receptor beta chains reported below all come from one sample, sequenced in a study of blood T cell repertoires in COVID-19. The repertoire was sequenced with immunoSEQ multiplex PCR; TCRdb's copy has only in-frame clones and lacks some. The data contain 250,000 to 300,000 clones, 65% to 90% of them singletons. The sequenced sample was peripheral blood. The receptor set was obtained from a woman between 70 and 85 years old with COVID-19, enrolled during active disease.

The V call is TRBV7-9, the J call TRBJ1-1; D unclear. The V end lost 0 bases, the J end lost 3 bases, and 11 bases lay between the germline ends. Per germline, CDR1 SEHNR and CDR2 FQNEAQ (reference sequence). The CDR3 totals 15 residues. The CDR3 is CASSLARGEDTEAFF. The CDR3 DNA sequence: TGTGCCAGCAGCTTAGCGCGGGGAGAGGACACTGAAGCTTTCTTT.

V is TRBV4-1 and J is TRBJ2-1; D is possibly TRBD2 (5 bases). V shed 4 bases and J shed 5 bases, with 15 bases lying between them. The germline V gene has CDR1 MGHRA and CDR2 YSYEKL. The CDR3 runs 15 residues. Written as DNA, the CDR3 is TGCGCCAGCAGCCGAGGCATCCTAGCCGACAATGAGCAGTTCTTC. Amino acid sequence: CASSRGILADNEQFF.

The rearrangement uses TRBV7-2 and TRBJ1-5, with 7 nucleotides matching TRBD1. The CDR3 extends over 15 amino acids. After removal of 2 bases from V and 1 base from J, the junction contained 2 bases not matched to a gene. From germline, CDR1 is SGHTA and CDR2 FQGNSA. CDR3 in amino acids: CASSLLGQSNQPQHF. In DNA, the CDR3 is TGTGCCAGCAGCTTACTGGGACAGAGCAATCAGCCCCAGCATTTT.

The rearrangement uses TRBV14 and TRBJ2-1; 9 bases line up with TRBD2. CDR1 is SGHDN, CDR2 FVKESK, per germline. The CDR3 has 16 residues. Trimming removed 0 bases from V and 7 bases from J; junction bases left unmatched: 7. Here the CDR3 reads CASSQEGGGGYNEQFF. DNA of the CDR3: TGTGCCAGCAGCCAAGAAGGCGGGGGGGGCTATAATGAGCAGTTCTTC.

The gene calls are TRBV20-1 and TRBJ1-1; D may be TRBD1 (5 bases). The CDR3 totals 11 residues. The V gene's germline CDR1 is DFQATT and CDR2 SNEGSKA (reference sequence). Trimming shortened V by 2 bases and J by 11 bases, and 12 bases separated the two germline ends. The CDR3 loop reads CSARSGGDAFF. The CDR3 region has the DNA TGCAGTGCTAGATCGGGGGGGGATGCTTTCTTT.

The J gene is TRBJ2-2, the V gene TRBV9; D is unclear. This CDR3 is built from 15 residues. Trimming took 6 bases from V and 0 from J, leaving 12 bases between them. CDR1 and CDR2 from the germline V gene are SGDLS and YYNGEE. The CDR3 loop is CASNPDIPNTGELFF. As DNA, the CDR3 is TGTGCCAGCAACCCCGACATCCCGAACACCGGGGAGCTGTTTTTT. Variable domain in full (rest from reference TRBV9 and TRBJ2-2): DSGVTQTPKHLITATGQRVTLRCSPRSGDLSVYWYQQSLDQGLQFLIQYYNGEERAKGNILERFSAQQFPDLHSELNLSSLELGDSALYFCASNPDIPNTGELFFGEGSRLTVL.

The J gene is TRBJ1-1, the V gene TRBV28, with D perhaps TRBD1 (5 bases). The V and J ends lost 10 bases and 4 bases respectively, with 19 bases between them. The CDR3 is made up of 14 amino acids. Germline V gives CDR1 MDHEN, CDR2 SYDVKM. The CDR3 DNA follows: TGTGCCACCTTATCTTGGGGCGATAGCACTGAAGCTTTCTTT. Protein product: CATLSWGDSTEAFF.

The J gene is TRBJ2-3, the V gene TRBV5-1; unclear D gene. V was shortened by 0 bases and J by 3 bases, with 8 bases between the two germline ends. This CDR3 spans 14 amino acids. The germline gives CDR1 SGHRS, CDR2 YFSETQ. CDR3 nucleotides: TGCGCCAGCAGCTTGGACGCGCCGACAGATACGCAGTATTTT. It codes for CASSLDAPTDTQYF.

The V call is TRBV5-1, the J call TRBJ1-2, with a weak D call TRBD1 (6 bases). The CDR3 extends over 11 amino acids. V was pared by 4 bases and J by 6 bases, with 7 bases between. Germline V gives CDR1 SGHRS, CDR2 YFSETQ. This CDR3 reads CASSGGHGYTF. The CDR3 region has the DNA TGCGCCAGCAGCGGGGGCCATGGCTACACCTTC. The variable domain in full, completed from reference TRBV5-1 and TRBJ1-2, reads KAGVTQTPRYLIKTRGQQVTLSCSPISGHRSVSWYQQTPGQGLQFLFEYFSETQRNKGNFPGRFSGRQFSNSRSEMNVSTLELGDSALYLCASSGGHGYTFGSGTRLTVV.

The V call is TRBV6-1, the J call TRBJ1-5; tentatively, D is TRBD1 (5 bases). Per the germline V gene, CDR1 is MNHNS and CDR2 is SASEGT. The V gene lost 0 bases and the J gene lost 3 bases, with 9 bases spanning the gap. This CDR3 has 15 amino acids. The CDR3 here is CASSEAGQVNQPQHF. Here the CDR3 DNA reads TGTGCCAGCAGTGAAGCCGGACAAGTCAATCAGCCCCAGCATTTT.

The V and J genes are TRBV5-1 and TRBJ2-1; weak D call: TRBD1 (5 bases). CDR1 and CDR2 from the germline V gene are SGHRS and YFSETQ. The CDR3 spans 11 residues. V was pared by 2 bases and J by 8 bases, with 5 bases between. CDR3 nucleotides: TGCGCCAGCAGCTTCAGGGATGAGCAGTTCTTC. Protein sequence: CASSFRDEQFF. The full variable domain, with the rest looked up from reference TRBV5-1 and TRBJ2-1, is KAGVTQTPRYLIKTRGQQVTLSCSPISGHRSVSWYQQTPGQGLQFLFEYFSETQRNKGNFPGRFSGRQFSNSRSEMNVSTLELGDSALYLCASSFRDEQFFGPGTRLTVL.

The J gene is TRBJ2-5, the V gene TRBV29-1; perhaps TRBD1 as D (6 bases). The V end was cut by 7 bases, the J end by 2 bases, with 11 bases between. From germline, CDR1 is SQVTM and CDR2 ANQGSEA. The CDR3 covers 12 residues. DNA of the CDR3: TGCAGCGGCGGACAGCTTCAAGAGACCCAGTACTTC. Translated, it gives CSGGQLQETQYF. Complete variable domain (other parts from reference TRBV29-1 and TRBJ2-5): SAVISQKPSRDICQRGTSLTIQCQVDSQVTMMFWYRQQPGQSLTLIATANQGSEATYESGFVIDKFPISRPNLTFSTLTVSNMSPEDSSIYLCSGGQLQETQYFGPGTRLLVL.

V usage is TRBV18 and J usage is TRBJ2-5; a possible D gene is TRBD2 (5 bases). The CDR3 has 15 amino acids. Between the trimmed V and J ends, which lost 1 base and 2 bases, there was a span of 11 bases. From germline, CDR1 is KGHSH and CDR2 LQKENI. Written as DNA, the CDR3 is TGTGCCAGCTCACCACTACAAGCGGAGCAAGAGACCCAGTACTTC. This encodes CASSPLQAEQETQYF.

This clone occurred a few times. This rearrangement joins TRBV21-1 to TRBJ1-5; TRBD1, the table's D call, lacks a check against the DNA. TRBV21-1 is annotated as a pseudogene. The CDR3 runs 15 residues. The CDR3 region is CASSKGRPPGQPQHF. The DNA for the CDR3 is TGTGCCAGCAGCAAGGGGCGGCCCCCAGGGCAGCCCCAGCATTTT.

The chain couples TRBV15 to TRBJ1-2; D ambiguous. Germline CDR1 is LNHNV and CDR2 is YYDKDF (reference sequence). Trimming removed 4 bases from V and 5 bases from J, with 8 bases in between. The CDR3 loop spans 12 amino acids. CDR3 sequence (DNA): TGTGCCACCAGCAACAGTATATATGGCTACACCTTC. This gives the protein CATSNSIYGYTF.

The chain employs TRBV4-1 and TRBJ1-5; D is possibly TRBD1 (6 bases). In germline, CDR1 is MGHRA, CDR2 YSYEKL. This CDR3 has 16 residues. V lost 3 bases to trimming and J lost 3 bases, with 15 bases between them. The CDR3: CASSHPGRDTNQPQHF. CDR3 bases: TGCGCCAGCAGCCATCCAGGCCGGGACACCAATCAGCCCCAGCATTTT.